These T cell receptor beta chains were read from a single sample in a study of metastatic and nonmetastatic thyroid tumors. TCRdb re-called the PCR reads via MiXCR. The sample includes under 55,000 clones, about 15% of them seen just once. Sequenced material: blood. These receptors all stem from a female donor with papillary thyroid cancer or a benign thyroid nodule (not recorded which). Some clones in this sample may be carry-over from other donors' samples. Each CDR3 is given with its conserved first and last residue. A D gene is named only where the DNA matches it firmly. Some rows mark clone size as missing; the rest say once, few, many or name a class of expanded clone.

>TRBJ1-2|TRBV28|TRBD1|many
CASGTGTGGGYTF
TGTGCCAGTGGGACCGGGACAGGGGGTGGCTACACCTTC
>TRBJ1-6|TRBV12-3/TRBV12-4|.|many
CASSLGVNTYNSPLHF
TGTGCCAGCAGTTTAGGTGTGAACACTTATAATTCACCCCTCCACTTT
>TRBJ1-1|TRBV11-2|.|.
CASSLDGRGTEAFF
TGTGCCAGCAGCTTAGACGGAAGGGGCACTGAAGCTTTCTTT
>TRBJ1-2|TRBV6-1|.|many
CASSQGNYGYTF
TGTGCCAGCAGCCAAGGGAACTATGGCTACACCTTC
>TRBJ2-5|TRBV6-1|TRBD2|few
CASIHSPLQREYEETQYF
TGTGCCAGCATTCACTCCCCACTACAGCGGGAGTACGAAGAGACCCAGTACTTC
>TRBJ1-3|TRBV12-3/TRBV12-4|.|.
CASSFYAGTAYTRNTIYF
TGCGCCAGCAGTTTTTACGCTGGTACAGCATACACTCGAAACACCATATATTTT
>TRBJ2-7|TRBV6-2/TRBV6-3|TRBD1|.
CASSHQTPIPGQGFYEQYF
TGTGCCAGCAGTCACCAAACTCCTATTCCGGGACAGGGATTTTACGAGCAGTACTTC
>TRBJ2-1|TRBV29-1|TRBD1|many
CSVAKRQGAYNEQFF
TGCAGCGTTGCAAAGCGACAGGGGGCCTACAATGAGCAGTTCTTC
>TRBJ2-7|TRBV5-4|TRBD2|many
CASSSLTSGSPYEQYF
TGTGCCAGCAGCTCCTTGACTAGCGGGAGCCCGTACGAGCAGTACTTC
>TRBJ2-1|TRBV12-3/TRBV12-4|.|.
CASMRQTNEQFF
TGTGCCAGCATGCGGCAAACCAATGAGCAGTTCTTC
>TRBJ1-2|TRBV30|TRBD1|.
CASPGQGIVAYGYTF
TGTGCCTCGCCGGGACAGGGGATCGTCGCCTATGGCTACACCTTC
>TRBJ2-7|TRBV4-1|TRBD2|once
CASSLSGSYDEQYF
TGCGCCAGCAGCCTGAGCGGGAGTTATGACGAGCAGTACTTC
>TRBJ2-5|TRBV30|.|many
CAWSVRQNLRETQYF
TGTGCCTGGAGTGTACGACAGAACCTAAGAGAGACCCAGTACTTC
>TRBJ1-5|TRBV4-1|TRBD1|many
CASSQVNRGLSNQPQHF
TGCGCCAGCAGCCAAGTAAACAGGGGGCTAAGCAATCAGCCCCAGCATTTT
>TRBJ2-1|TRBV14|.|many
CASSRAQVVRFF
TGTGCCAGCAGCCGGGCTCAGGTGGTAAGGTTCTTC
>TRBJ2-1|TRBV28|TRBD2|medium-sized
CASRAGTSGSNEQFF
TGTGCCAGCAGGGCCGGGACTAGCGGGAGCAATGAGCAGTTCTTC
>TRBJ2-1|TRBV6-1|.|many
CASSPWLNEGEQFF
TGTGCCAGCAGCCCTTGGCTGAATGAGGGTGAGCAGTTCTTC
>TRBJ1-1|TRBV7-2|.|.
CASSSIKNTEAFF
TGTGCCAGCAGCTCAATTAAGAACACTGAAGCTTTCTTT
>TRBJ2-3|TRBV12-3/TRBV12-4|.|many
CASSLQGPLRDTQYF
TGTGCCAGCAGTTTACAGGGACCCCTTCGAGATACGCAGTATTTT
>TRBJ2-6|TRBV19|TRBD1|few
CASNQRQGSGANVLTF
TGTGCCAGTAATCAGCGACAGGGTTCTGGGGCCAACGTCCTGACTTTC
>TRBJ2-3|TRBV6-1|.|.
CSSRWATDTQYF
TGTTCCAGCAGATGGGCCACAGATACGCAGTATTTT
>TRBJ1-3|TRBV6-1|.|medium-sized
CASSEADGDSGNTIYF
TGTGCCAGCAGTGAAGCGGATGGGGATTCTGGAAACACCATATATTTT
>TRBJ2-7|TRBV10-2|.|many
CASSESGDSYEQYF
TGCGCCAGCAGTGAAAGTGGGGATTCCTACGAGCAGTACTTC
>TRBJ1-2|TRBV20-1|.|many
CSARDVGRYGYTF
TGCAGTGCTAGAGATGTGGGGCGCTATGGCTACACCTTC
>TRBJ2-3|TRBV28|TRBD1|.
CASTRDRATDTQYF
TGTGCCAGCACCCGTGACAGGGCAACAGATACGCAGTATTTT
>TRBJ2-1|TRBV20-1|.|many
CSARKSSASSYNEQFF
TGCAGTGCTAGAAAGTCAAGCGCGAGCTCCTACAATGAGCAGTTCTTC
>TRBJ2-7|TRBV27|.|.
CASSSRQVPSYEHYF
TGTGCCAGCAGTTCCCGACAGGTGCCCTCCTACGAGCATTACTTC
>TRBJ2-7|TRBV6-1|.|medium-sized
CASSRSEEGEQYF
TGTGCCAGCAGCCGTAGCGAGGAGGGCGAGCAGTACTTC
>TRBJ2-7|TRBV24-1|.|few
CASSQRWGEQYF
TGTGCCAGTTCACAGCGTTGGGGCGAGCAGTACTTC
>TRBJ2-7|TRBV19|TRBD2|many
CASSTRTRFSEQYF
TGTGCCAGTAGTACCCGGACTAGATTTAGCGAGCAGTACTTC
>TRBJ2-5|TRBV2|.|many
CASTGETQYF
TGTGCCAGCACTGGAGAGACCCAGTACTTC
>TRBJ1-2|TRBV5-4|.|many
CASSLRTNYGYTF
TGTGCCAGCAGCTTACGGACTAACTATGGCTACACCTTC
>TRBJ2-7|TRBV7-6|.|.
CASSARFAGTYEQYF
TGTGCCAGCAGCGCACGATTTGCAGGAACCTACGAGCAGTACTTC
>TRBJ2-7|TRBV12-3/TRBV12-4|.|.
CASISSTVYEQYF
TGTGCCAGCATTTCCTCCACTGTGTACGAGCAGTACTTC
>TRBJ1-5|TRBV24-1|.|many
CATSDSNQPQHF
TGTGCCACCAGTGACTCCAATCAGCCCCAGCATTTT
>TRBJ1-1|TRBV2|.|many
CASSEGGLGGTEAFF
TGTGCCAGCAGTGAGGGGGGCCTGGGAGGCACTGAAGCTTTCTTT
>TRBJ1-3|TRBV6-1|.|few
CASRDHVGASGNTICF
TGTGCCAGCAGGGACCATGTCGGGGCCTCTGGAAACACCATATGTTTT
>TRBJ1-2|TRBV12-3/TRBV12-4|TRBD1|many
CASSWDRSYGYTF
TGTGCCAGCAGTTGGGACAGATCTTATGGCTACACCTTC
>TRBJ2-2|TRBV2|TRBD1|many
CASSADRTHTGELFF
TGTGCCAGCAGCGCGGACAGGACCCACACCGGGGAGCTGTTTTTT
>TRBJ2-7|TRBV19|.|few
CASRHAGSPDEQYF
TGTGCCAGTAGGCACGCAGGGAGTCCAGACGAGCAGTACTTC
>TRBJ2-5|TRBV28|.|many
CASSSGTDTQETQYF
TGTGCCAGCAGCTCCGGGACGGACACCCAAGAGACCCAGTACTTC
>TRBJ2-7|TRBV5-1|TRBD1|many
CASSTGTGGNEQYF
TGCGCCAGCAGCACCGGGACAGGGGGTAACGAGCAGTACTTC
>TRBJ2-1|TRBV25-1|TRBD2|many
CASSPLFLAGVSSSYNEQFF
TGTGCCAGCAGTCCGCTGTTCCTAGCGGGAGTTTCGAGCTCCTACAATGAGCAGTTCTTC
>TRBJ2-1|TRBV28|.|many
CASSSGFSSSEQFF
TGTGCCAGCAGTAGCGGGTTCAGTTCAAGTGAGCAGTTCTTC
>TRBJ2-3|TRBV6-6|.|few
CASSYPRDGTDTQYF
TGTGCCAGCAGTTACCCGCGGGACGGAACAGATACGCAGTATTTT
>TRBJ1-1|TRBV5-1|.|many
CASSWGNLVADTEAFF
TGCGCCAGCAGCTGGGGGAATCTCGTTGCCGACACTGAAGCTTTCTTT
>TRBJ2-3|TRBV11-1|TRBD1|many
CASKTGTGMIDTQYF
TGTGCCAGCAAGACCGGGACAGGGATGATCGATACGCAGTATTTT
>TRBJ2-1|TRBV12-3/TRBV12-4|.|few
CASSLNRWNEQFF
TGTGCCAGCAGTTTAAACAGGTGGAATGAGCAGTTCTTC
>TRBJ2-7|TRBV3-1|TRBD2|many
CASSRIAGFSYEQYF
TGTGCCAGCAGTCGTATAGCGGGATTCTCCTACGAGCAGTACTTC
>TRBJ2-1|TRBV12-3/TRBV12-4|.|many
CASSRLLSSYNEQFF
TGTGCCAGCAGCCGACTCTTGAGCTCCTACAATGAGCAGTTCTTC
>TRBJ2-7|TRBV7-8|.|.
CASSLLGQYEQYF
TGTGCCAGCAGCTTGTTGGGACAATACGAGCAGTACTTC